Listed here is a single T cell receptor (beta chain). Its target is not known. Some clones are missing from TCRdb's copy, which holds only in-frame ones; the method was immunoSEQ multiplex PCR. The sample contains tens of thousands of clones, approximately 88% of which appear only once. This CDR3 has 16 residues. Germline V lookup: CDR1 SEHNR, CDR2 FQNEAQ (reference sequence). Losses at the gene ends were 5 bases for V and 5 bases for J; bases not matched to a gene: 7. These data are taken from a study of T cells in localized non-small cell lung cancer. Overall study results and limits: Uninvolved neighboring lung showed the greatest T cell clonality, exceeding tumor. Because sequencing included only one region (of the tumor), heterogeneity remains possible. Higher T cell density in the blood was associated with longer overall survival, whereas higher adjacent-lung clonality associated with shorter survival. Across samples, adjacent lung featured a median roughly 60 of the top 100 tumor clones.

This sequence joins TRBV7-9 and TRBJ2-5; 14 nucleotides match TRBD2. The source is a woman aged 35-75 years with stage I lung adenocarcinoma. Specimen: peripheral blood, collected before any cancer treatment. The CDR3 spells CASSAGLAGVYETQYF. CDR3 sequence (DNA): TGTGCCAGCAGCGCGGGACTAGCGGGGGTTTATGAGACCCAGTACTTC.